Listed here are 25 T cell receptor beta chains from one sample, sequenced in a study of OX40 agonist ivuxolimab in advanced cancers. Sequencing was performed with immunoSEQ multiplex PCR; in TCRdb, only in-frame clones are kept and a portion is missing. The table has 20,000 to 25,000 clones, approximately 91% seen once. The sample in question was CD4+ or CD8+ T cells sorted from blood, obtained in a trial of the OX40 agonist ivuxolimab. These receptors were collected from an adult with an advanced solid tumor such as melanoma, head and neck, liver or kidney cancer.

A word on this clone: Mismatch with germline at one junction end may stem from a read error. V and J are TRBV5-1 and TRBJ1-1, with TRBD1 matching 7 bases. CDR3 length: 12 residues. Germline CDR1 SGHRS, CDR2 YFSETQ. CDR3 in DNA: TGTGCCAGCAGCTCACAGGGGAGTGAAGCTTTCTTT. Translation: CASSSQGSEAFF.

CDR3 amino acids: CASSLYGVHIDEQYF. In DNA form, the CDR3 reads TGCGCCAGCAGCTTGTACGGGGTCCATATCGACGAGCAGTACTTC. The rearrangement uses TRBV5-1 and TRBJ2-7, with TRBD2 as a possible D gene (5 bases). The CDR3 is 15 amino acids. CDR1 SGHRS and CDR2 YFSETQ come from the germline V gene. The V gene lost 1 base and the J gene lost 5 bases, with 16 bases spanning the gap.

The chain is built from TRBV13 and TRBJ2-5; D gene unclear. The last part of the DNA fits TRBJ2-7 better; the J call may be wrong. Germline values: CDR1 PRHDT, CDR2 FYEKMQ (reference sequence). This CDR3 region has 12 residues. In DNA, the CDR3 is TGTGCCAGCAGTAAGACCCCCCACGAGCAGTACTTC. It translates to CASSKTPHEQYF.

This clone was counted a single time. CDR3 DNA sequence: TGCAGCGTTGCGGAGGTAGGGAACACAGATACGCAGTATTTT. The encoded protein is CSVAEVGNTDTQYF. The chain is built from TRBV29-1 and TRBJ2-3; the D gene is possibly TRBD2 (5 bases). V was trimmed by 4 bases and J by 2 bases, leaving 13 bases between them. The CDR3 spans 14 residues. CDR1 is SQVTM, CDR2 ANQGSEA, per germline.

This clone was picked up one time. In nucleotides, the CDR3 is TGTGCCAGCAGTGATCCCGGGGCATCGGATAATTCACCCCTCCACTTT. As protein: CASSDPGASDNSPLHF. J is TRBJ1-6 and V is TRBV2; possibly TRBD1 for D (5 bases). Trimming took off 3 bases at V and 5 bases at J, with 14 bases between the two ends. The length of the CDR3 is 16 residues. Germline CDR1 and CDR2: SNHLY and FYNNEI. The full variable domain, its missing parts supplied by reference TRBV2 and TRBJ1-6, is EPEVTQTPSHQVTQMGQEVILRCVPISNHLYFYWYRQILGQKVEFLVSFYNNEISEKSEIFDDQFSVERPDGSNFTLKIRSTKLEDSAMYFCASSDPGASDNSPLHFGNGTRLTVT.

This chain uses TRBV7-9 with TRBJ2-2, with D perhaps matching TRBD1 (5 bases). This CDR3 is 14 amino acids long. Germline values: CDR1 SEHNR, CDR2 FQNEAQ (reference sequence). The V gene lost 3 bases and the J gene lost 7 bases, with 12 bases spanning the gap. As DNA, the CDR3 is TGTGCCAGCAGCTTCCTCAGGGTCGGCGGGGAGCTGTTTTTT. It encodes CASSFLRVGGELFF.

This chain uses TRBV6-4 with TRBJ2-7; D possibly corresponds to TRBD2 (5 bases). Germline CDR1 MRHNA, CDR2 SNTAGT. There are 15 residues in the CDR3. The V gene lost 6 bases and the J gene lost 7 bases, with 22 bases spanning the gap. CDR3 residues: CASRQTADAPGEQYF. CDR3 nucleotides: TGTGCCAGCAGACAAACAGCGGATGCCCCGGGGGAGCAGTACTTC.

The chain employs TRBV7-9 and TRBJ2-7, with 7 bases fitting TRBD1. The CDR3 has 14 amino acids. V lost 5 bases, J lost 2 bases, and 6 bases stayed unmatched. CDR1 is SEHNR and CDR2 is FQNEAQ in the germline V gene (reference sequence). The CDR3 protein is CASSRDSLPYEQYF. In nucleotides, the CDR3 is TGTGCCAGCAGCCGGGACAGTCTCCCCTACGAGCAGTACTTC.

The chain recombines TRBV6-5 with TRBJ2-7; unclear D gene. Trimming removed 4 bases at V and 0 bases at J, with 13 bases between. The CDR3 consists of 15 residues. Germline V lookup: CDR1 MNHEY, CDR2 SVGAGI. CDR3 loop: CASSSRLDGSYEQYF. The CDR3 DNA follows: TGTGCCAGCAGTTCCAGGCTAGACGGCTCCTACGAGCAGTACTTC.

The chain carries TRBV7-8 and TRBJ2-5; 10 nucleotides agree with TRBD1. The DNA end is more similar to TRBJ2-7, so the J call may be wrong. The germline CDR1 and CDR2 sequences are SGHVS and FQNEAQ. The CDR3 is 15 residues long. The CDR3 sequence is CASSLAETGGDEQYF. The CDR3 region has the DNA TGTGCCAGCAGCTTAGCGGAGACAGGGGGCGACGAGCAGTACTTC.

The chain couples TRBV4-1 to TRBJ2-7; 11 bases line up with TRBD2. The CDR3 spans 17 residues. Per germline, CDR1 MGHRA and CDR2 YSYEKL. Trimming cost V 1 base and J 0 bases; bases outside gene matches: 5. This chain's CDR3 is CASSQASGRTSSYEQYF. The CDR3 coding sequence is TGCGCCAGCAGCCAAGCTAGCGGGAGGACCAGCTCCTACGAGCAGTACTTC.

The V call is TRBV28, the J call TRBJ1-5; tentative D call: TRBD1 (5 bases). Trimming removed 4 bases from V and 7 bases from J, with 11 bases in between. This CDR3 comprises 13 residues. The V gene's germline CDR1 is MDHEN and CDR2 SYDVKM. CDR3 residues: CASSSGLGQPQHF. As DNA, the CDR3 is TGTGCCAGCAGTTCAGGGCTGGGCCAGCCCCAGCATTTT.

This clone was recorded once. The rearrangement joins TRBV4-1 to TRBJ2-7, with a possible D match to TRBD1 (6 bases). The CDR3 has 15 amino acids. V was cut by 3 bases and J by 1 base, with 13 bases left in between. The germline V gene has CDR1 MGHRA and CDR2 YSYEKL. The CDR3 loop reads CASSQNSDSSYEQYF. The CDR3 DNA reads as TGCGCCAGCAGCCAGAATTCGGACAGTTCCTACGAGCAGTACTTC.

The V call is TRBV19, the J call TRBJ2-1; 9 nucleotides match TRBD2. Unmatched junction bases numbered 1, after V lost 6 bases and J lost 7 bases. The CDR3 has 12 residues. Per the germline V gene, CDR1 is LNHDA and CDR2 is SQIVND (reference sequence). The CDR3 nucleotides are TGTGCCAGTAGCACTAGCGGGAATGAGCAGTTCTTC. This gives the protein CASSTSGNEQFF.

The chain recombines TRBV11-1 with TRBJ1-4; no clear D gene. Germline assignment: CDR1 SGHAT and CDR2 FQDESV (reference sequence). V dropped 1 base and J dropped 2 bases, with 8 bases sitting between them. CDR3 length equals 15 residues. CDR3 in amino acids: CASSLGSSTNEKLFF. The CDR3, as DNA: TGTGCCAGCAGCTTAGGTTCCTCCACTAATGAAAAACTGTTTTTT.

The V call is TRBV4-3, the J call TRBJ2-1, with 10 bases matching TRBD2. Trimming took 0 bases from V and 4 from J; bases not matched to a gene: 3. This CDR3 is built from 16 residues. The germline CDR1 and CDR2 sequences are LGHNA and YSLEER. CDR3 sequence reads: CASSQDLAGEYNEQFF. CDR3 nucleotides: TGCGCCAGCAGCCAAGACCTAGCGGGGGAATACAATGAGCAGTTCTTC.

The chain links TRBV29-1 to TRBJ2-4, with TRBD2 as a possible D gene (5 bases). There are 12 residues in the CDR3. The V and J ends lost 5 bases and 6 bases respectively, with 11 bases between them. Looked up from germline, CDR1 is SQVTM and CDR2 is ANQGSEA. The CDR3 nucleotides are TGCAGCGTTCTGACGGGGATAAACATTCAGTACTTC. Amino acids: CSVLTGINIQYF.

The DNA of the CDR3 is TGTGCCAGCAGTCCGTACAACTATGGCTACACCTTC. It specifies CASSPYNYGYTF. The J gene is TRBJ1-2, the V gene TRBV28; D gene ambiguous. Germline V gene sequence: CDR1 MDHEN, CDR2 SYDVKM. The CDR3 totals 12 residues. Trimming removed 5 bases at V and 2 bases at J, with 6 bases between.

V is TRBV9 and J is TRBJ2-1; either TRBD1 or TRBD2 may supply D (5 bases each). The CDR3 is 15 amino acids. V was trimmed by 6 bases and J by 5 bases, leaving 18 bases between them. Germline V gene data show CDR1 as SGDLS and CDR2 as YYNGEE. CDR3 in DNA: TGTGCCAGCAACCTTAGAAGGGGAGCGAACAATGAGCAGTTCTTC. Residues: CASNLRRGANNEQFF.

The rearrangement joins TRBV6-5 to TRBJ1-5; D remains unclear. Germline lookup yields CDR1 MNHEY and CDR2 SVGAGI. Trimming took off 2 bases at V and 5 bases at J, with 10 bases between the two ends. This CDR3 has 14 residues. This CDR3 is CASSYGDMDQPQHF. The CDR3 region has the DNA TGTGCCAGCAGTTACGGGGATATGGATCAGCCCCAGCATTTT.

V and J are TRBV5-4 and TRBJ1-1, with D possibly TRBD1 on 6 matching bases. V gave up 1 base and J gave up 6 bases, with 13 bases separating them. CDR3 length: 14 amino acids. Germline CDR1 SGHNT, CDR2 YYREEE (reference sequence). CDR3 amino acids: CASSLPQGTSEAFF. In nucleotides, the CDR3 is TGTGCCAGCAGCTTGCCGCAGGGGACTTCTGAAGCTTTCTTT.

The V call is TRBV11-2, the J call TRBJ2-3, with 9 bases identical to TRBD1. The V and J ends lost 8 bases and 5 bases, in that order; junction bases with no gene match: 5. Germline CDR1 SGHAT, CDR2 FQNNGV. The CDR3 is 13 residues long. As DNA, the CDR3 is TGTGCCAGCGGCGGACAGGGGCAAGATACGCAGTATTTT. Translating it yields CASGGQGQDTQYF.

The V and J genes are TRBV5-1 and TRBJ2-7; 11 bases fit TRBD2. V shed 5 bases, J shed 4 bases, and the junction held 8 bases outside the gene matches. CDR3 length: 15 residues. Germline values: CDR1 SGHRS, CDR2 YFSETQ. This chain's CDR3 is CASRTVGLAAYEQYF. CDR3 coding DNA: TGCGCCAGCAGAACAGTGGGACTAGCGGCATACGAGCAGTACTTC.

CDR3 in amino acids: CATSRAGGATEAFF. The DNA for the CDR3 is TGTGCCACCAGCAGAGCTGGAGGGGCCACTGAAGCTTTCTTT. This chain links TRBV15 with TRBJ1-1, with D tentatively TRBD1 (5 bases). Germline values: CDR1 LNHNV, CDR2 YYDKDF (reference sequence). CDR3 length: 14 residues. V lost 1 base and J 4 bases, leaving 10 bases between the germline ends.

This clone was counted a single time. The chain combines TRBV4-1 with TRBJ1-2; 7 bases line up with TRBD1. V shed 4 bases and J 6 bases; nucleotides not matched to a gene: 17. This CDR3 is 17 amino acids long. Per the germline V gene, CDR1 is MGHRA and CDR2 is YSYEKL. The CDR3 DNA follows: TGCGCCAGCAGCCCAGGCCTAGGGGGCAGGAATATCCATGGCTACACCTTC. Its translation is CASSPGLGGRNIHGYTF.